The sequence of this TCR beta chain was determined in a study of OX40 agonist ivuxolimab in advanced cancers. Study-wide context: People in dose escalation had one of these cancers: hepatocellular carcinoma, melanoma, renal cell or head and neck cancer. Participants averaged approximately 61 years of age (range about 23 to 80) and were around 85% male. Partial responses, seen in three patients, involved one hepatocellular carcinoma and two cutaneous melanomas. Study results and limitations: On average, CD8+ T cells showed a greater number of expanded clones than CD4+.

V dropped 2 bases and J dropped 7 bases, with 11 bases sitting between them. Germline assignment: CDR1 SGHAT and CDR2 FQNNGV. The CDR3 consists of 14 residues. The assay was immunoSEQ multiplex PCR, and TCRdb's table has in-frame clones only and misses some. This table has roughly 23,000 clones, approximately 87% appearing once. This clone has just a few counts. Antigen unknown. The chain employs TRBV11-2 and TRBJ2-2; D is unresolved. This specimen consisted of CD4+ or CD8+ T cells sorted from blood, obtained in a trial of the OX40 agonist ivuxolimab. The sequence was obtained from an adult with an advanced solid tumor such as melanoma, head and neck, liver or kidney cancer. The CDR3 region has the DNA TGTGCCAGCAGCTTATTTGACACCGACGGGGAGCTGTTTTTT. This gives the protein CASSLFDTDGELFF.